Detailed here is one TCR beta chain. The source of the sample is a study of blood T cell repertoires in COVID-19. Looking at the study overall: Italy, Spain and the United States were the sources of the convalescent and acute COVID-19 samples.

The CDR3 has 16 residues. Participant age was about 18 to 95 years, and participants resided in roughly 24 US areas. Participant-reported clinical history was the basis for cohort assignment. Original data processing: Estimates of nucleated cell counts were drawn from the amplification of reference gene primers. The method was immunoSEQ multiplex PCR; TCRdb's version includes in-frame clones alone and lacks a portion of them. V and J calls and clone size are copied from that table; D and trimming were computed from the DNA. The data show 470,000 or so clones, about 90% seen once. This receptor was taken from a woman younger than 30 with acute COVID-19. The sequencing input was PBMCs or T cells enriched from blood (not recorded which). V gene TRBV21-1 combines with J gene TRBJ1-3; the DNA was not compared with TRBD1, the D call given in the table. TRBV21-1 is reported as a pseudogene. This CDR3 reads CASSLGGGEPGNTIYF. As DNA, the CDR3 is TGTGCCAGCAGCCTAGGGGGCGGGGAACCTGGAAACACCATATATTTT.